Listed here are 28 T cell receptor beta chains from one sample, sequenced in a study of blood T cells in healthy people across ages. The authors ran a second PCR of about 7 to 11 cycles using a sample-barcoded 5' primer and a J-beta primer mix. TCRdb independently ran MiXCR on the 5' RACE reads; one entry per CDR3 protein. This sample yields roughly 560,000 distinct CDR3 sequences, of which 24% are seen a single time; approximately 8.7% belongs to the top ten. The data also belong to a second study, concerning T cells of mothers and their children.

Sequenced input: blood. These receptor sequences come from a boy aged 10-17 years in good health.

The rearrangement joins TRBV7-2 to TRBJ1-2; unclear D gene. The CDR3 has 12 amino acids. V was pared by 5 bases and J by 4 bases, with 8 bases between. Germline CDR1 reads SGHTA; CDR2 reads FQGNSA. Here the CDR3 reads CASSLPLYGYTF. The CDR3 DNA follows: TGTGCCAGCAGCCTGCCCCTCTATGGCTACACCTTC.

This clonotype was seen ten or more times. The genes are TRBV9 and TRBJ2-7; D is perhaps TRBD1 or TRBD2 (5 bases each). CDR1 and CDR2 (germline): SGDLS, YYNGEE. The CDR3 is 14 residues long. V shed 8 bases and J shed 0 bases, with 15 bases lying between them. CDR3 sequence reads: CASQPGRGSYEQYF. DNA of the CDR3: TGTGCCAGTCAACCGGGACGAGGCTCCTACGAGCAGTACTTC.

This clonotype was seen only a few times. At one end the junction does not follow the germline gene, possibly because of a read error. The chain employs TRBV13 and TRBJ2-2; tentatively, D is TRBD2 (6 bases). Germline V lookup: CDR1 PRHDT, CDR2 FYEKMQ (reference sequence). There are 16 residues in the CDR3. The CDR3 DNA reads TGTGCCAGCAGCGCAGAGGGACTCCGACTCACCGGGGAGCCGTTTTTT. Amino acid sequence: CASSAEGLRLTGEPFF.

The chain combines TRBV4-2 with TRBJ2-1; possibly TRBD2 for D (5 bases). CDR1 is LGHNA and CDR2 is YNFKEQ in the germline V gene. The CDR3 covers 14 residues. With 0 bases removed from V and 8 bases from J, the gap between germline ends came to 11 bases. Here the CDR3 reads CASSQEGGFYEQFF. For the CDR3, the DNA is TGTGCCAGCAGCCAAGAGGGCGGGTTCTATGAGCAGTTCTTC.

This sequence joins TRBV29-1 and TRBJ1-2; tentative D call: TRBD1 (5 bases). The V gene's germline CDR1 is SQVTM and CDR2 ANQGSEA. The V end lost 4 bases, the J end lost 0 bases, and 12 bases lay between the germline ends. The CDR3 contains 14 residues. The CDR3 sequence is CSVGQAGTNYGYTF. In nucleotides, the CDR3 is TGCAGCGTTGGCCAAGCAGGGACTAACTATGGCTACACCTTC.

V gene TRBV7-2 combines with J gene TRBJ2-7; D may be TRBD1 (6 bases). The CDR3 consists of 15 residues. V shed 5 bases and J shed 3 bases, with 17 bases lying between them. From germline, CDR1 is SGHTA and CDR2 FQGNSA. In DNA form, the CDR3 reads TGTGCCAGCAGCGCCCCCGGGACAAAGGGCTACGAGCAGTACTTC. Translation: CASSAPGTKGYEQYF.

This chain uses TRBV6-2 or TRBV6-3 with TRBJ1-5, with 8 positions matching TRBD1. After removal of 2 bases from V and 4 bases from J, the junction contained 7 bases not matched to a gene. Germline CDR1 MNHEY, CDR2 SVGEGT. The length of the CDR3 is 16 residues. The CDR3 here is CASSYIGQGSNQPQHF. Here the CDR3 DNA reads TGTGCCAGCAGTTACATCGGACAGGGATCTAATCAGCCCCAGCATTTT.

DNA of the CDR3: TGTGCCAGCAGTCCCGGGACTAGCGGGATGACAGATACGCAGTATTTT. This gives the protein CASSPGTSGMTDTQYF. The rearrangement links TRBV6-6 to TRBJ2-3, with 13 positions matching TRBD2. This CDR3 has 16 residues. V lost 5 bases to trimming and J lost 3 bases; unmatched junction nucleotides: 5. The V gene's germline CDR1 is MNHNY and CDR2 SVGAGI (reference sequence).

The genes are TRBV28 and TRBJ2-7; D is ambiguous. The CDR3 runs 14 residues. Trimming removed 2 bases at V and 2 bases at J, with 10 bases between. Germline V lookup: CDR1 MDHEN, CDR2 SYDVKM. The CDR3 sequence: CASSLRADPYEQYF. The CDR3 nucleotides read TGTGCCAGCAGTTTAAGGGCGGATCCCTACGAGCAGTACTTC.

The chain joins TRBV27 to TRBJ1-5, with D unresolved. V was cut by 3 bases and J by 3 bases, with 6 bases left in between. The V gene's germline CDR1 is MNHEY and CDR2 SMNVEV (reference sequence). CDR3 size: 13 residues. This chain's CDR3 is CASSFQHNQPQHF. CDR3 bases: TGTGCCAGCAGTTTTCAACACAATCAGCCCCAGCATTTT.

The V and J genes are TRBV20-1 and TRBJ2-5; 7 bases are shared with TRBD1. Germline-derived CDR1 and CDR2 are DFQATT and SNEGSKA (reference sequence). V lost 0 bases and J lost 1; bases outside the gene matches: 8. The CDR3 contains 16 residues. CDR3 protein: CSARDLTGAIQETQYF. The CDR3 DNA is TGCAGTGCTAGAGATCTTACAGGGGCCATCCAAGAGACCCAGTACTTC.

The table lists this clonotype with a few counts. The chain couples TRBV27 to TRBJ1-2; no reliable D call. Germline values: CDR1 MNHEY, CDR2 SMNVEV (reference sequence). The CDR3 has 15 residues. The V end was cut by 5 bases, the J end by 3 bases, with 16 bases between. The CDR3 region has the DNA TGTGCCAGCAGTGGAACCCGGCGAGGCGACTATGGCTACACCTTC. As protein: CASSGTRRGDYGYTF.

The rearrangement joins TRBV11-2 to TRBJ2-1; 10 bases align to TRBD1. The CDR3 length is 16 residues. From germline, CDR1 is SGHAT and CDR2 FQNNGV. J lost 6 bases, V lost 6 bases, and 11 bases had no gene match. The DNA of the CDR3 is TGTGCCAGCAGGCGCCTACGGGACAGGGGAGCCAATGAGCAGTTCTTC. Translated: CASRRLRDRGANEQFF.

This chain joins TRBV29-1 and TRBJ2-3; D perhaps matches TRBD1 (7 bases). V gave up 8 bases and J gave up 3 bases, with 24 bases separating them. The CDR3 runs to 16 residues. Germline-derived CDR1 and CDR2 are SQVTM and ANQGSEA. CDR3 nucleotide sequence: TGCAGCCCCCTTGTCCGGAGGGGGCGGTGGACAGATACGCAGTATTTT. Encoded protein: CSPLVRRGRWTDTQYF.

The chain combines TRBV21-1 with TRBJ1-5; the D call in the table, TRBD1, was not verified against the DNA. TRBV21-1 is given as a pseudogene. CDR3 length: 18 residues. The CDR3 is CASSKVPPGDYSNQPQHF. The CDR3 DNA is TGTGCCAGCAGCAAAGTCCCTCCAGGGGATTATAGCAATCAGCCCCAGCATTTT.

This clonotype was seen a few times. The chain is built from TRBV28 and TRBJ1-4; 8 nucleotides match TRBD1. J was trimmed by 8 bases and V by 3 bases; bases with no gene match: 2. The CDR3 has 13 amino acids. Per the germline V gene, CDR1 is MDHEN and CDR2 is SYDVKM. The CDR3 protein is CASSFQGAEKLFF. As DNA, the CDR3 is TGTGCCAGCAGTTTCCAGGGGGCGGAAAAACTGTTTTTT.

This clonotype came up a few times. The chain links TRBV6-5 to TRBJ2-3, with D perhaps matching TRBD2 (5 bases). Per germline, CDR1 MNHEY and CDR2 SVGAGI. V was shortened by 6 bases and J by 6 bases, with 22 bases between the two germline ends. This CDR3 has 16 residues. This CDR3 reads CASSPRLRGSGDTQYF. The DNA of the CDR3 is TGTGCCAGCAGCCCAAGGTTAAGAGGGTCCGGGGATACGCAGTATTTT.

This clonotype was recorded a few times. This CDR3 reads CAGASYNEQFF. In DNA form, the CDR3 reads TGTGCCGGCGCTAGTTACAATGAGCAGTTCTTC. The chain is built from TRBV6-2 or TRBV6-3 and TRBJ2-5; no definite D call. The J call is doubtful: the DNA matches TRBJ2-1 better. The CDR3 is made up of 11 amino acids. Germline lookup yields CDR1 MNHEY and CDR2 SVGEGT.

The V gene is TRBV7-8, the J gene TRBJ2-5; 9 nucleotides match TRBD2. Germline CDR1 and CDR2: SGHVS and FQNEAQ. V lost 4 bases to trimming and J lost 5 bases; unmatched junction nucleotides: 11. The CDR3 spans 16 residues. The CDR3 protein is CASSSGDLAGSETQYF. The CDR3 coding sequence is TGTGCCAGCAGCTCCGGGGATCTAGCGGGATCGGAGACCCAGTACTTC.

V usage is TRBV20-1 and J usage is TRBJ2-7, with D possibly matching TRBD1 (5 bases). Per germline, CDR1 DFQATT and CDR2 SNEGSKA (reference sequence). The CDR3 has 14 amino acids. V lost 3 bases and J lost 2, with 14 bases in between. CDR3 nucleotide sequence: TGCAGTGCTAGTCCAGGGATTACCGCCTACGAGCAGTACTTC. Translated, it gives CSASPGITAYEQYF.

The chain has TRBV9 and TRBJ2-5; perhaps TRBD2 as D (5 bases). This CDR3 comprises 13 residues. V shed 2 bases and J shed 5 bases, with 10 bases lying between them. Germline V lookup: CDR1 SGDLS, CDR2 YYNGEE. Here the CDR3 reads CASSVEGRETQYF. CDR3 coding DNA: TGTGCCAGCAGCGTCGAGGGAAGGGAGACCCAGTACTTC.

This clonotype has at least ten counts. This sequence joins TRBV12-3 or TRBV12-4 and TRBJ2-5; TRBD1 agrees at 9 bases. The CDR3 extends over 14 amino acids. V was clipped by 7 bases and J by 4 bases; unmatched bases: 7. This chain's CDR3 is CASKGQGEGETQYF. CDR3 nucleotide sequence: TGTGCCAGCAAGGGACAGGGCGAGGGAGAGACCCAGTACTTC.

The chain recombines TRBV12-3 or TRBV12-4 with TRBJ2-5, with 8 positions matching TRBD2. The J call may be incorrect, as the DNA end agrees better with TRBJ2-7. The CDR3 sequence is 15 residues long. CDR3 in amino acids: CASSSDGGGPYEQYF. The CDR3 DNA sequence: TGTGCCAGCAGTTCGGACGGGGGGGGCCCCTACGAGCAGTACTTC.

This clonotype was counted a few times. The CDR3 here is CASSQDFRTSDNEQFF. Here the CDR3 DNA reads TGCGCCAGCAGCCAAGATTTCAGGACTTCCGACAATGAGCAGTTCTTC. The chain combines TRBV4-3 with TRBJ2-1; D may be TRBD2 (5 bases). Germline V gene lookup returns CDR1 LGHNA and CDR2 YSLEER. The CDR3 runs 16 residues. Trimming removed 0 bases from V and 5 bases from J, with 14 bases in between.

In its sample, this clonotype was seen many times. This chain connects TRBV12-3 or TRBV12-4 to TRBJ2-5; D is ambiguous. V shed 3 bases and J shed 0 bases, with 5 bases lying between them. CDR3 length: 13 residues. CDR3 loop: CASSFVYQETQYF. Here the CDR3 DNA reads TGTGCCAGCAGTTTCGTTTACCAAGAGACCCAGTACTTC.

This clonotype showed up just a few times. The rearrangement joins TRBV7-9 to TRBJ2-5, with 8 positions matching TRBD2. The junction had 5 bases not matched to a gene; V was cut back by 3 bases and J by 5 bases. This CDR3 has 14 residues. CDR1 and CDR2 (germline): SEHNR, FQNEAQ (reference sequence). The CDR3 sequence: CASSLGSGEETQYF. CDR3 nucleotides: TGTGCCAGCAGCTTGGGTAGCGGGGAGGAGACCCAGTACTTC.

This clonotype was seen a handful of times. J is TRBJ2-1 and V is TRBV7-9; no clear D. Trimming stripped 1 base from V and 3 bases from J, with 10 bases between. Germline CDR1 reads SEHNR; CDR2 reads FQNEAQ (reference sequence). The CDR3 runs 15 residues. Here the CDR3 reads CASSLGSHFYNEQFF. The CDR3, as DNA: TGTGCCAGCAGCTTAGGTAGCCACTTCTACAATGAGCAGTTCTTC.

V is TRBV12-5 and J is TRBJ2-5; TRBD2 agrees at 8 bases. Trimming removed 5 bases from V and 5 bases from J; junction bases left unmatched: 4. The CDR3 has 13 residues. Germline CDR1 LGHNT, CDR2 FRNRAP. The CDR3 is CASGRGGMETQYF. The DNA for the CDR3 is TGTGCTAGTGGTCGGGGGGGTATGGAGACCCAGTACTTC.